This T cell receptor beta chain was sequenced for a study of T-cell reconstitution after alpha-beta-depleted transplantation in children. The authors prepared the TCRbeta library with unique molecular identifiers. TCRdb analysed the PCR reads with MiXCR anew, one entry per CDR3 protein. The sample yields 15,000 to 20,000 distinct CDR3 sequences, 9.5% to 15% seen once. This clonotype was observed a few times. The source of this sequence is a boy under two years old who had a stem cell transplant for Wiskott-Aldrich syndrome, so the T cells may come from the graft donor. The input for sequencing was PBMCs, mostly from graft donor cells, taken 180 days after TCRalphabeta/CD19-depleted stem cell transplant.

The CDR3 nucleotides read TGCGCCAGCAGCTCCCTAGCCGACACCGGGGAGCTGTTTTTT. Amino acid sequence: CASSSLADTGELFF. This sequence joins TRBV5-1 and TRBJ2-2; a weak D match, TRBD2 (5 bases). The V and J ends lost 3 bases and 3 bases respectively, with 9 bases between them. This CDR3 contains 14 residues. Germline CDR1 SGHRS, CDR2 YFSETQ.